This paragraph covers one T cell receptor beta chain sequence. The sample comes from a study of OX40 agonist ivuxolimab in advanced cancers. Study-level background: Patients were treated with ivuxolimab, an agonistic anti-OX40 (CD134) antibody.

Per the germline V gene, CDR1 is MNHEY and CDR2 is SVGAGI. Losses at the gene ends were 5 bases for V and 2 bases for J; bases not matched to a gene: 1. The CDR3 length is 13 residues. The data were produced by immunoSEQ multiplex PCR, yet TCRdb's version contains in-frame clones alone and is incomplete. The sample records tens of thousands of clones, approximately 92% being singletons. This chain connects TRBV6-5 to TRBJ2-3; 7 bases are shared with TRBD2. This TCR was sampled from an adult with an advanced solid tumor such as melanoma, head and neck, liver or kidney cancer. This material consisted of CD4+ or CD8+ T cells sorted from blood, taken in a trial of the OX40 agonist ivuxolimab. The CDR3 nucleotides are TGTGCCAGCAGTCGGGACTACACAGATACGCAGTATTTT. Its translation is CASSRDYTDTQYF.